Below, one T cell receptor beta chain is given with its context. The data were taken from a study of blood T cell repertoires in COVID-19. V gave up 9 bases and J gave up 8 bases; unmatched junction bases: 7. The CDR3 totals 13 residues. The germline V gene encodes CDR1 PRHDT and CDR2 FYEKMQ (reference sequence). The protocol was immunoSEQ multiplex PCR, while the TCRdb copy is restricted to in-frame clones and leaves out a portion. Of over 80,000 clones detected, about 79% appear once; the ten largest clones hold approximately 4.4%. The sequencing input was peripheral blood. The chain carries TRBV13 and TRBJ1-4, with 9 bases lining up with TRBD1. The receptor's source is a woman between 45 and 60 years old with acute or convalescent COVID-19. The CDR3 nucleotides are TGTGCCAGGGTGGACAGGGGAGGGGAAAAACTGTTTTTT. It yields the protein CARVDRGGEKLFF.